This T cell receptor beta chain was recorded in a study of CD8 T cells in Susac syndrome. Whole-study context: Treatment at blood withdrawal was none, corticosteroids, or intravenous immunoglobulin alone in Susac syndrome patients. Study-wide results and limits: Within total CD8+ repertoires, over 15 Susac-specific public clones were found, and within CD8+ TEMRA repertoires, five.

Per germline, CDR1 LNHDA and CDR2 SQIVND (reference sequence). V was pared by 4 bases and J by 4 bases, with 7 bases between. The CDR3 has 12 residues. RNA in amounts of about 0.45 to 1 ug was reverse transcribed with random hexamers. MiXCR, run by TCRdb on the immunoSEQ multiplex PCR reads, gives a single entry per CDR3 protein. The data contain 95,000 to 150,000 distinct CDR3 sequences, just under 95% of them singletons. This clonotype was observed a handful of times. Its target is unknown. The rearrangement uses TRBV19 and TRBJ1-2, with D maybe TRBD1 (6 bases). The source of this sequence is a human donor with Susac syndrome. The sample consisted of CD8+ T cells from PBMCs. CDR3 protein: CASSTTGYGYTF. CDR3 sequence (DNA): TGTGCCAGTAGTACGACAGGCTATGGCTACACCTTC. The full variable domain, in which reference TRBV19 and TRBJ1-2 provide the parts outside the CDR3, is DGGITQSPKYLFRKEGQNVTLSCEQNLNHDAMYWYRQDPGQGLRLIYYSQIVNDFQKGDIAEGYSVSREKKESFPLTVTSAQKNPTAFYLCASSTTGYGYTFGSGTRLTVV.